The 28 T cell receptor beta chains presented below share a single source sample, sequenced in a study of OX40 agonist ivuxolimab in advanced cancers. The data were produced by immunoSEQ multiplex PCR, yet TCRdb's version contains in-frame clones alone and is incomplete. The sample shows 15,000 to 20,000 clones, around 84% of them seen only once. This specimen consisted of CD4+ or CD8+ T cells sorted from blood, obtained in a trial of the OX40 agonist ivuxolimab. Receptors were obtained from an adult with an advanced solid tumor such as melanoma, head and neck, liver or kidney cancer.

The rearrangement joins TRBV11-3 to TRBJ2-1; 11 bases align to TRBD2. Germline V CDR1 and CDR2: SGHNT, YENEEA. This CDR3 has 15 amino acids. The junction had 6 bases not matched to a gene; V was cut back by 5 bases and J by 6 bases. The CDR3 nucleotides read TGTGCCAGCAGCGAAGCCGGGACTAGCGGCAATGAGCAGTTCTTC. Its protein product is CASSEAGTSGNEQFF.

This chain uses TRBV4-3 with TRBJ1-1; no definite D call. CDR3 length: 15 amino acids. Trimming stripped 0 bases from V and 2 bases from J, with 10 bases between. In germline, CDR1 is LGHNA, CDR2 YSLEER. CDR3 sequence (DNA): TGCGCCAGCAGCCAAGAAGCGAGATATAACACTGAAGCTTTCTTT. Protein: CASSQEARYNTEAFF.

The chain joins TRBV10-2 to TRBJ2-3; a possible D gene is TRBD2 (6 bases). V was cut by 4 bases and J by 4 bases, with 15 bases left in between. The CDR3 sequence is 15 residues long. CDR1 and CDR2 (germline): WSHSY, SAAADI. The CDR3 coding sequence is TGCGCCAGCAGTGTCTGGGGGGTGCATTCAGATACGCAGTATTTT. Protein product: CASSVWGVHSDTQYF.

This chain connects TRBV29-1 to TRBJ2-1, with no clear D. V was pared by 7 bases and J by 1 base, with 8 bases between. Per the germline V gene, CDR1 is SQVTM and CDR2 is ANQGSEA. CDR3 length: 12 amino acids. CDR3 DNA: TGCAGCGCTGTCGGGTCCTACAATGAGCAGTTCTTC. Translation: CSAVGSYNEQFF.

This rearrangement joins TRBV7-2 to TRBJ2-1; no reliable D call. The CDR3 contains 14 residues. Trimming cost V 1 base and J 5 bases, with 9 bases left between them. Germline CDR1 reads SGHTA; CDR2 reads FQGNSA. CDR3: CASSLDAGNNEQFF. The CDR3 nucleotides are TGTGCCAGCAGCTTAGACGCTGGGAACAATGAGCAGTTCTTC.

The chain has TRBV6-5 and TRBJ2-3, with 10 bases matching TRBD1. There are 15 residues in the CDR3. Germline V gene data show CDR1 as MNHEY and CDR2 as SVGAGI. Trimming removed 6 bases from V and 4 bases from J; junction bases left unmatched: 7. CDR3 loop: CASSRQGAGSDTQYF. The CDR3 region has the DNA TGTGCCAGCAGCAGACAGGGGGCAGGTTCAGATACGCAGTATTTT.

The sample holds a few counts of this clone. In DNA form, the CDR3 reads TGCGCCAGCAGCCTGGGACTAGCGGGAGCAAGCGGCACCGGGGAGCTGTTTTTT. It is translated as CASSLGLAGASGTGELFF. The rearrangement joins TRBV5-1 to TRBJ2-2, with TRBD2 identical over 14 bases. After removal of 4 bases from V and 4 bases from J, the junction contained 9 bases not matched to a gene. The germline V gene has CDR1 SGHRS and CDR2 YFSETQ. This CDR3 is 18 amino acids long.

The chain couples TRBV11-2 to TRBJ2-1; 7 positions agree with TRBD2. The CDR3 sequence is 11 residues long. Unmatched junction bases numbered 5, after V lost 3 bases and J lost 15 bases. Germline V gene data show CDR1 as SGHAT and CDR2 as FQNNGV. The CDR3 loop is CASSLGGLRFF. The CDR3 DNA sequence: TGTGCCAGCAGCTTGGGGGGACTAAGGTTCTTC.

This clone has just a few counts. The chain couples TRBV7-4 to TRBJ1-5; D is ambiguous. V was cut by 3 bases and J by 7 bases, with 4 bases left in between. CDR3 length equals 11 residues. Germline V gene data show CDR1 as SGHVT and CDR2 as SQSDAQ. The CDR3 sequence is CASSFGQPQHF. CDR3 DNA: TGTGCCAGCAGCTTCGGCCAGCCCCAGCATTTT.

The sample holds a few counts of this clone. The rearrangement joins TRBV11-1 to TRBJ2-5, with 7 bases matching TRBD1. The germline gives CDR1 SGHAT, CDR2 FQDESV (reference sequence). CDR3 size: 12 residues. The junction had 4 bases not matched to a gene; V was cut back by 5 bases and J by 7 bases. Here the CDR3 DNA reads TGTGCCAGCAGCCCACAGGGGAGGACCCAGTACTTC. Protein: CASSPQGRTQYF.

This chain joins TRBV7-2 and TRBJ2-1; D unclear. V was clipped by 1 base and J by 5 bases, with 12 bases between them. The CDR3 is 15 residues long. Per the germline V gene, CDR1 is SGHTA and CDR2 is FQGNSA. CDR3 protein: CASSLVGGGNNEQFF. In DNA, the CDR3 is TGTGCCAGCAGCTTAGTGGGCGGCGGAAACAATGAGCAGTTCTTC.

The chain joins TRBV19 to TRBJ2-4; 7 bases are a match to TRBD1. The CDR3 runs to 17 residues. V shed 4 bases, J shed 0 bases, and the junction held 9 bases outside the gene matches. The germline V gene encodes CDR1 LNHDA and CDR2 SQIVND (reference sequence). In DNA form, the CDR3 reads TGTGCCAGTAGTAAAGGGGGCTTGGAACGAGCCAAAAACATTCAGTACTTC. Translation: CASSKGGLERAKNIQYF.

V and J are TRBV4-2 and TRBJ2-5; D is tentatively TRBD1 or TRBD2 (5 bases each). The CDR3 sequence is 15 residues long. V was shortened by 0 bases and J by 5 bases, with 13 bases between the two germline ends. CDR1 is LGHNA, CDR2 YNFKEQ, per germline. The CDR3 sequence is CASSQDTGGWETQYF. CDR3 in DNA: TGTGCCAGCAGCCAAGATACAGGAGGCTGGGAGACCCAGTACTTC.

About this clone itself: One end of the junction varies from germline; a read error may be responsible. Other DNA sequences in the sample encode the same CDR3. The rearrangement uses TRBV4-1 and TRBJ2-5; the D is unclear. The CDR3 totals 15 residues. The V gene's germline CDR1 is MGHRA and CDR2 YSYEKL. Written as DNA, the CDR3 is TGCGCCAGCAGCCGTACCGGTACTATGAGAGAGACCCAATACTTC. Protein product: CASSRTGTMRETQYF.

The CDR3 protein is CASSLRLGRTGAGKLFF. CDR3 sequence (DNA): TGTGCCAGCAGCTTACGACTCGGTAGGACAGGGGCTGGAAAACTGTTTTTT. The rearrangement links TRBV7-8 to TRBJ1-4; TRBD1 aligns across 9 bases. Trimming removed 2 bases from V and 10 bases from J; junction bases left unmatched: 14. The CDR3 covers 17 residues. The germline V gene encodes CDR1 SGHVS and CDR2 FQNEAQ.

As concerns this clone: This sample includes further DNA sequences coding for the same CDR3. V gene TRBV27 combines with J gene TRBJ2-7; D is unclear. There are 15 residues in the CDR3. CDR1 and CDR2 (germline): MNHEY, SMNVEV (reference sequence). V lost 4 bases and J lost 3, with 16 bases in between. The CDR3 protein is CASSSHTQNDYEQYF. The CDR3 DNA sequence: TGTGCCAGCAGTTCCCATACTCAAAATGACTACGAGCAGTACTTC.

This chain's CDR3 is CASSAINRGRRDEQYF. The CDR3 DNA reads as TGTGCCAGCAGTGCCATCAACAGGGGGAGACGAGACGAGCAGTACTTC. The V gene is TRBV27, the J gene TRBJ2-7, with TRBD1 identical over 8 bases. CDR1 and CDR2 (germline): MNHEY, SMNVEV (reference sequence). This CDR3 spans 16 amino acids. After removal of 5 bases from V and 5 bases from J, the junction contained 14 bases not matched to a gene.

Regarding this clone: An end of the junction does not agree with germline; a read error may underlie this. CDR3 sequence (DNA): TGCGCCTGCAGCCAACCTACCGGGACTAGCGGGAGGTTCTCCTACAATGAGCAGTTCTTC. The encoded protein is CACSQPTGTSGRFSYNEQFF. The rearrangement links TRBV4-1 to TRBJ2-1; TRBD2 agrees at 15 bases. Per germline, CDR1 MGHRA and CDR2 YSYEKL. The CDR3 consists of 20 residues.

The chain joins TRBV10-3 to TRBJ1-3, with D hard to call. Germline V gene data show CDR1 as ENHRY and CDR2 as SYGVKD. The CDR3 is 18 amino acids. Trimming cost V 0 bases and J 0 bases, with 15 bases left between them. The CDR3: CAISESGRALISGNTIYF. DNA of the CDR3: TGTGCCATCAGTGAGTCGGGTAGGGCCTTGATCTCTGGAAACACCATATATTTT.

The rearrangement joins TRBV4-2 to TRBJ1-5; D unresolved. Between the trimmed V and J ends, which lost 0 bases and 5 bases, there was a span of 8 bases. The V gene's germline CDR1 is LGHNA and CDR2 YNFKEQ. CDR3 length: 14 residues. DNA for the CDR3: TGTGCCAGCAGCCAAGATTCGGTCTATCAGCCCCAGCATTTT. Its protein product is CASSQDSVYQPQHF.

The chain joins TRBV5-1 to TRBJ2-6; D is uncertain. The CDR3 spans 16 residues. Deletions cut 1 base from V and 4 bases from J, with 12 bases between. CDR1 SGHRS and CDR2 YFSETQ come from the germline V gene. CDR3 sequence (DNA): TGCGCCAGCAGCTTGATAGGGTCGGCCGGGGCCAACGTCCTGACTTTC. It encodes CASSLIGSAGANVLTF.

The chain recombines TRBV7-9 with TRBJ2-7; D remains unclear. Germline CDR1 SEHNR, CDR2 FQNEAQ (reference sequence). The V gene lost 4 bases and the J gene lost 4 bases, with 14 bases spanning the gap. This CDR3 spans 14 amino acids. The CDR3 DNA reads TGTGCCAGCAGCTCCGCTCGGGCTATTTACGAGCAGTACTTC. Protein sequence: CASSSARAIYEQYF.

This clone occurred once. The chain has TRBV28 and TRBJ1-1, with 10 bases matching TRBD1. The CDR3 runs to 14 residues. Germline V gene data show CDR1 as MDHEN and CDR2 as SYDVKM. J was trimmed by 7 bases and V by 7 bases; bases with no gene match: 9. CDR3 coding DNA: TGTGCCAGCAACCGCGACAGGGGGCAAGTTGAAGCTTTCTTT. Translation gives CASNRDRGQVEAFF. Full variable domain (missing parts from reference TRBV28 and TRBJ1-1): DVKVTQSSRYLVKRTGEKVFLECVQDMDHENMFWYRQDPGLGLRLIYFSYDVKMKEKGDIPEGYSVSREKKERFSLILESASTNQTSMYLCASNRDRGQVEAFFGQGTRLTVV.

This clone is a singleton in its sample. V gene TRBV6-5 combines with J gene TRBJ2-5, with TRBD1 matching 12 bases. The germline gives CDR1 MNHEY, CDR2 SVGAGI. Germline trimming cut 6 bases from V and 5 bases from J; bases unmatched to any gene: 1. The length of the CDR3 is 13 residues. This chain's CDR3 is CASRGTGGETQYF. The CDR3 DNA reads TGTGCCAGCAGGGGGACAGGGGGCGAGACCCAGTACTTC.

V is TRBV6-5 and J is TRBJ1-6; 9 bases agree with TRBD1. Germline CDR1 reads MNHEY; CDR2 reads SVGAGI. The CDR3 is 15 amino acids. J gave up 7 bases and V 7 bases, and 8 bases lay outside the gene matches. CDR3: CASTTHRGRNSPLHF. CDR3 DNA sequence: TGTGCCAGCACAACTCACAGGGGGCGAAATTCACCCCTCCACTTT.

This chain links TRBV30 with TRBJ2-5; D might be TRBD2 (5 bases). The germline V gene encodes CDR1 GTSNPN and CDR2 SVGIG (reference sequence). The CDR3 covers 12 residues. The ends were cut back, 1 base at V and 5 bases at J, with 8 bases in the middle. The CDR3 DNA is TGTGCCTGGAGTGCGGGATTGGAGACCCAGTACTTC. Residues: CAWSAGLETQYF.

This clone was seen a single time. The gene calls are TRBV28 and TRBJ1-2, with 8 bases matching TRBD1. The CDR3 spans 13 residues. Per germline, CDR1 MDHEN and CDR2 SYDVKM. After removal of 7 bases from V and 8 bases from J, the junction contained 9 bases not matched to a gene. The CDR3 region has the DNA TGTGCCAGCATCAAGGACAGGGTGGAGGGCTACACCTTC. Its protein product is CASIKDRVEGYTF.

About this clone itself: The junction does not match germline at one end; this may be a read error. This chain links TRBV15 with TRBJ2-6, with D unresolved. The CDR3 sequence is 16 residues long. From germline, CDR1 is LNHNV and CDR2 YYDKDF (reference sequence). In nucleotides, the CDR3 is TGTGCCACCAGTAGAGATATGTACTCTGGGGCCAACGTCCTGACTTTC. Its translation: CATSRDMYSGANVLTF.